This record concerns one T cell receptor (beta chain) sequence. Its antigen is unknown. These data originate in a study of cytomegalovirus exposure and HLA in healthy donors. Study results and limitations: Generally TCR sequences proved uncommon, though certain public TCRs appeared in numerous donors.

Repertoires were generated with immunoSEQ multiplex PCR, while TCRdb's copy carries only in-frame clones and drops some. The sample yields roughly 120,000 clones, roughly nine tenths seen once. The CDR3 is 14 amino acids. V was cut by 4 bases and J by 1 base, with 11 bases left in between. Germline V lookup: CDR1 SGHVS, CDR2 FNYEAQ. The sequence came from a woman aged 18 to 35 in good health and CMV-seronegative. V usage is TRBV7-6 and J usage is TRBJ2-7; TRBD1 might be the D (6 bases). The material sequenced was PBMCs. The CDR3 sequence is CASSSQQGSYEQYF. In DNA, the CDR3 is TGTGCCAGCAGCTCGCAACAGGGTTCCTACGAGCAGTACTTC. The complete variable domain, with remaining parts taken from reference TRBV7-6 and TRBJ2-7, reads GAGVSQSPRYKVTKRGQDVALRCDPISGHVSLYWYRQALGQGPEFLTYFNYEAQQDKSGLPNDRFSAERPEGSISTLTIQRTEQRDSAMYRCASSSQQGSYEQYFGPGTRLTVT.